This entry lists 27 T cell receptor beta chains sequenced from one sample in a study of blood T cell repertoires in COVID-19. Clones were read by immunoSEQ multiplex PCR, and TCRdb kept only the in-frame ones, dropping some. Here the sample spans approximately 300,000 clones, around 90% being singletons. The specimen was peripheral blood. These receptors came from a woman in her twenties or thirties with COVID-19, enrolled during active disease.

The rearrangement links TRBV3-1 (or the pseudogene TRBV3-2) to TRBJ1-5; D uncertain. Per the germline V gene, CDR1 is LGHDT and CDR2 is YNNKEL (reference sequence). The CDR3 extends over 15 amino acids. Trimming took off 0 bases at V and 9 bases at J, with 15 bases between the two ends. CDR3 protein: CASSQDLLSGWPQHF. CDR3 coding DNA: TGTGCCAGCAGCCAAGACTTGCTTTCAGGTTGGCCCCAGCATTTT.

V usage is TRBV9 and J usage is TRBJ2-2; 7 bases match TRBD1. From germline, CDR1 is SGDLS and CDR2 YYNGEE. This CDR3 comprises 16 residues. J lost 0 bases, V lost 4 bases, and 6 bases had no gene match. CDR3 protein: CASSQLGQANTGELFF. In DNA form, the CDR3 reads TGTGCCAGCAGCCAACTCGGACAGGCGAACACCGGGGAGCTGTTTTTT.

The genes are TRBV5-6 and TRBJ1-4, with D unclear. Germline V gives CDR1 SGHDT, CDR2 YYEEEE. The CDR3 has 14 residues. The V gene lost 4 bases and the J gene lost 8 bases, with 15 bases spanning the gap. CDR3 in DNA: TGTGCCAGCAGCAGGGATCTGGGAGGAGAAAAACTGTTTTTT. This gives the protein CASSRDLGGEKLFF.

The CDR3 DNA reads TGCGCCAGCAGCCCATACGCTAGCGGGAGCCCTAGCACAGATACGCAGTATTTT. This sequence encodes CASSPYASGSPSTDTQYF. The chain carries TRBV4-3 and TRBJ2-3; 10 nucleotides line up with TRBD2. The CDR3 is made up of 18 amino acids. J was trimmed by 0 bases and V by 4 bases; bases with no gene match: 10. Germline V gives CDR1 LGHNA, CDR2 YSLEER.

This chain links TRBV13 with TRBJ2-1; 10 positions match TRBD2. This CDR3 contains 16 residues. Germline V lookup: CDR1 PRHDT, CDR2 FYEKMQ (reference sequence). V was pared by 5 bases and J by 8 bases, with 12 bases of the junction left unmatched. This chain's CDR3 is CASSRSGTSVWDEQFF. Here the CDR3 DNA reads TGTGCCAGCAGCCGCTCCGGGACTAGCGTTTGGGATGAGCAGTTCTTC.

This rearrangement joins TRBV30 to TRBJ2-2; 8 nucleotides line up with TRBD1. The CDR3 loop spans 16 amino acids. The ends lost 8 bases at V and 0 bases at J; junction bases unmatched: 11. Germline CDR1 and CDR2: GTSNPN and SVGIG (reference sequence). CDR3 DNA: TGTGCCCAGGGACAGGAGCGGGTTTCGAACACCGGGGAGCTGTTTTTT. Protein product: CAQGQERVSNTGELFF.

This chain joins TRBV5-8 and TRBJ2-7; maybe TRBD1 (5 bases). The CDR3 runs 14 residues. The ends were cut back, 1 base at V and 2 bases at J, with 10 bases in the middle. The germline gives CDR1 SGHTS, CDR2 YDEGEE. The CDR3, as DNA: TGTGCCAGCAGCTTGTTAACGGACACCTACGAGCAGTACTTC. Protein product: CASSLLTDTYEQYF.

The CDR3 loop is CASSRDNKLGTRSHEQYF. CDR3 bases: TGCGCCAGCAGCAGGGACAACAAACTAGGGACTAGGTCCCACGAGCAGTACTTC. The J gene is TRBJ2-7, the V gene TRBV5-1; TRBD2 matches 8 bases. Germline V gene sequence: CDR1 SGHRS, CDR2 YFSETQ. Trimming took 4 bases from V and 5 from J; bases not matched to a gene: 20. The length of the CDR3 is 18 residues.

CDR3: CAWNQAGDEQYF. CDR3 bases: TGTGCCTGGAATCAAGCGGGAGACGAGCAGTACTTC. The chain employs TRBV30 and TRBJ2-7, with 8 nucleotides matching TRBD2. Unmatched junction bases numbered 4, after V lost 4 bases and J lost 5 bases. The CDR3 consists of 12 residues. Germline V CDR1 and CDR2: GTSNPN, SVGIG (reference sequence).

The chain employs TRBV30 and TRBJ1-1; D not resolved. The germline gives CDR1 GTSNPN, CDR2 SVGIG (reference sequence). With 2 bases removed from V and 11 bases from J, the gap between germline ends came to 15 bases. The CDR3 is made up of 12 amino acids. The CDR3, as DNA: TGTGCCTGGAGTCCACGGGGAAGGAGGGCTTTCTTT. Translation: CAWSPRGRRAFF.

V and J are TRBV28 and TRBJ1-3; D gene unclear. V dropped 4 bases and J dropped 8 bases, with 15 bases sitting between them. The CDR3 sequence is 14 residues long. Germline lookup yields CDR1 MDHEN and CDR2 SYDVKM. CDR3 protein: CASSSSQVVDTIYF. The CDR3 coding sequence is TGTGCCAGCAGTTCGTCGCAGGTGGTGGACACCATATATTTT.

This clone was detected only a few times. Different DNA sequences within this sample yield the same CDR3. The J gene is TRBJ1-1, the V gene TRBV6-1; D unclear. Between the trimmed V and J ends, which lost 3 bases and 4 bases, there was a span of 9 bases. The CDR3 runs 13 residues. The V gene's germline CDR1 is MNHNS and CDR2 SASEGT. The CDR3 reads CASSDRGGTEAFF. CDR3 coding DNA: TGTGCCAGCAGTGATCGAGGAGGCACTGAAGCTTTCTTT.

This chain uses TRBV11-2 with TRBJ2-3; tentatively, D is TRBD2 (5 bases). The ends were cut back, 2 bases at V and 4 bases at J, with 13 bases in the middle. This CDR3 is built from 15 residues. CDR1 SGHAT and CDR2 FQNNGV come from the germline V gene. The CDR3 sequence: CASSLLPRVADTQYF. For the CDR3, the DNA is TGTGCCAGCAGCTTACTTCCGAGGGTCGCAGATACGCAGTATTTT.

The gene calls are TRBV30 and TRBJ1-3, with D perhaps TRBD1 (5 bases). The V end lost 0 bases, the J end lost 0 bases, and 9 bases lay between the germline ends. From germline, CDR1 is GTSNPN and CDR2 SVGIG (reference sequence). The CDR3 loop spans 15 amino acids. The CDR3 coding sequence is TGTGCCTGGAGTGTAGGGGTGACCTCTGGAAACACCATATATTTT. Its translation: CAWSVGVTSGNTIYF.

The V gene is TRBV7-9, the J gene TRBJ1-1, with a possible D match to TRBD1 (5 bases). The CDR3 has 15 amino acids. Germline loops: CDR1 SEHNR, CDR2 FQNEAQ (reference sequence). Deletions cut 4 bases from V and 3 bases from J, with 15 bases between. The CDR3 is CASSYNLGGHTEAFF. DNA of the CDR3: TGTGCCAGCAGCTACAACTTGGGGGGACACACTGAAGCTTTCTTT.

The V call is TRBV4-1, the J call TRBJ2-5; 8 nucleotides agree with TRBD2. V shed 3 bases, J shed 5 bases, and the junction held 8 bases outside the gene matches. This CDR3 is 15 amino acids long. Germline lookup yields CDR1 MGHRA and CDR2 YSYEKL. CDR3 protein: CASSQDGRGYETQYF. In nucleotides, the CDR3 is TGCGCCAGCAGCCAGGACGGGAGGGGATACGAGACCCAGTACTTC.

This chain links TRBV29-1 with TRBJ2-7; D possibly corresponds to TRBD1 (6 bases). Looked up from germline, CDR1 is SQVTM and CDR2 is ANQGSEA. The CDR3 loop spans 12 amino acids. Trimming removed 2 bases from V and 9 bases from J, with 14 bases in between. The CDR3 region is CSVELGALGQYF. CDR3 in DNA: TGCAGCGTTGAATTGGGGGCCCTGGGGCAGTACTTC.

The chain carries TRBV19 and TRBJ1-3; TRBD1 aligns across 7 bases. The CDR3 has 13 residues. V trimming: 7 bases; J trimming: 4 bases; junction bases outside the gene matches: 4. CDR1 LNHDA and CDR2 SQIVND come from the germline V gene (reference sequence). The CDR3 nucleotides are TGTGCCAGTATGGACAGGTCCGGAAACACCATATATTTT. Translating it yields CASMDRSGNTIYF.

This chain joins TRBV29-1 and TRBJ2-7; possibly TRBD2 for D (7 bases). V lost 5 bases and J lost 6, with 11 bases in between. The CDR3 length is 11 residues. The germline CDR1 and CDR2 sequences are SQVTM and ANQGSEA. This chain's CDR3 is CSVRGASEQYF. The DNA of the CDR3 is TGCAGCGTTCGGGGGGCGAGCGAGCAGTACTTC.

The chain combines TRBV29-1 with TRBJ2-2; 9 nucleotides match TRBD2. The germline CDR1 and CDR2 sequences are SQVTM and ANQGSEA. V lost 4 bases and J lost 2; bases outside the gene matches: 5. The CDR3 loop spans 15 amino acids. CDR3 sequence reads: CSVAPLAGNTGELFF. The CDR3 region has the DNA TGCAGCGTTGCTCCCCTAGCGGGAAACACCGGGGAGCTGTTTTTT.

Written as DNA, the CDR3 is TGCGCCAGCAGAGGACTAGCGCCACCCACAGATACGCAGTATTTT. Its translation is CASRGLAPPTDTQYF. The chain has TRBV10-2 and TRBJ2-3, with 9 bases aligning to TRBD2. This CDR3 comprises 15 residues. Germline V lookup: CDR1 WSHSY, CDR2 SAAADI. J was trimmed by 2 bases and V by 6 bases; bases with no gene match: 6.

The V gene is TRBV25-1, the J gene TRBJ1-2; tentatively, D is TRBD1 (5 bases). This CDR3 has 13 residues. Germline V gene sequence: CDR1 MGHDK, CDR2 SYGVNS. Deletions cut 10 bases from V and 4 bases from J, with 16 bases between. This CDR3 reads CATSQGLSYGYTF. CDR3 coding DNA: TGTGCCACCTCCCAGGGTCTTAGCTATGGCTACACCTTC.

This rearrangement joins TRBV18 to TRBJ1-3, with D uncertain. Germline CDR1 reads KGHSH; CDR2 reads LQKENI. This CDR3 contains 14 residues. With 10 bases removed from V and 5 bases from J, the gap between germline ends came to 18 bases. CDR3 nucleotide sequence: TGTGCCACAGACGACGGGATCACAAGAAACACCATATATTTT. Protein: CATDDGITRNTIYF.

This rearrangement joins TRBV19 to TRBJ2-3, with D unresolved. The CDR3 extends over 18 amino acids. Germline V gene data show CDR1 as LNHDA and CDR2 as SQIVND (reference sequence). V lost 1 base to trimming and J lost 0 bases, with 17 bases between them. The CDR3 nucleotides are TGTGCCAGTAGTATAGGCCCCCTGCGCGGTACTAGCACAGATACGCAGTATTTT. Translated, it gives CASSIGPLRGTSTDTQYF.

The chain carries TRBV5-1 and TRBJ1-5, with 11 nucleotides matching TRBD1. The V gene's germline CDR1 is SGHRS and CDR2 YFSETQ. This CDR3 region has 16 residues. Trimming cost V 0 bases and J 5 bases; bases outside gene matches: 4. CDR3 bases: TGCGCCAGCAGCTTGGAAAGGGACAGGGGGGATCAGCCCCAGCATTTT. It specifies CASSLERDRGDQPQHF.

The chain combines TRBV15 with TRBJ2-1, with 8 positions matching TRBD1. Unmatched junction bases numbered 12, after V lost 0 bases and J lost 8 bases. The CDR3 consists of 17 residues. The germline V gene encodes CDR1 LNHNV and CDR2 YYDKDF (reference sequence). CDR3 coding DNA: TGTGCCACCAGCAGAGATCTCGTGGGACAGGCGGGCCATGAGCAGTTCTTC. Its protein product is CATSRDLVGQAGHEQFF.

The V and J genes are TRBV29-1 and TRBJ2-5, with a weak D call TRBD2 (6 bases). The germline gives CDR1 SQVTM, CDR2 ANQGSEA. There are 12 residues in the CDR3. Trimming removed 6 bases at V and 5 bases at J, with 13 bases between. The CDR3 nucleotides read TGCAGCGTAAGCGTTGGAGGGGAGACCCAGTACTTC. Amino acid sequence: CSVSVGGETQYF.